One TCR beta chain is described in this entry. The data were produced by immunoSEQ multiplex PCR, yet TCRdb's version contains in-frame clones alone and is incomplete. The sample contains 70,000 to 75,000 clones, roughly nine tenths of which appear only once. These data are taken from a study of T cell changes during pregnancy in multiple sclerosis. Germline-derived CDR1 and CDR2 are LNHDA and SQIVND (reference sequence). The CDR3 extends over 13 amino acids. The junction had 9 bases not matched to a gene; V was cut back by 7 bases and J by 9 bases. The TCR sequence derives from a female donor with multiple sclerosis, enrolled in a pregnancy study. This material consisted of peripheral blood, taken before pregnancy. The V gene is TRBV19, the J gene TRBJ2-1; TRBD2 matches at 7 bases. CDR3 DNA sequence: TGTGCCAGTACGTTAGGACTAGTTGGTGAGCAGTTCTTC. Its protein is CASTLGLVGEQFF.